The 6 T cell receptor beta chains below come from one sample, sequenced in a study of cytomegalovirus exposure and HLA in healthy donors. Primers: 60 Vbeta forward and 13 Jbeta reverse. Sequencing used immunoSEQ multiplex PCR; TCRdb keeps in-frame clones, though not all of them. This sample has about 130,000 clones, with roughly 78% found just once. Sequenced input: PBMCs. Receptor source: a young man in good health and CMV-seropositive.

This chain uses TRBV7-3 with TRBJ2-1; 7 nucleotides match TRBD2. The CDR3 is 14 residues long. V was clipped by 2 bases and J by 6 bases; unmatched bases: 4. Germline assignment: CDR1 SGHTA and CDR2 FQGTGA. The CDR3 nucleotides read TGTGCCAGCAGCTTAGCGGGGAGGGGCAATGAGCAGTTCTTC. Translating it yields CASSLAGRGNEQFF.

This sequence joins TRBV19 and TRBJ2-1, with 9 positions matching TRBD2. This CDR3 contains 16 residues. The V and J ends lost 5 bases and 4 bases, in that order; junction bases with no gene match: 9. The germline gives CDR1 LNHDA, CDR2 SQIVND (reference sequence). DNA for the CDR3: TGTGCCAGTAGTCCCAGTTTAGCGGGGGCATACAATGAGCAGTTCTTC. Residues: CASSPSLAGAYNEQFF.

The chain joins TRBV5-1 to TRBJ1-2; 7 bases map to TRBD1. The CDR3 is made up of 15 amino acids. V was clipped by 9 bases and J by 1 base; unmatched bases: 12. The V gene's germline CDR1 is SGHRS and CDR2 YFSETQ. In DNA form, the CDR3 reads TGCGCCACCAAGCCCTTGGCAGGGGGTAACTATGGCTACACCTTC. This codes for CATKPLAGGNYGYTF.

This chain joins TRBV5-1 and TRBJ1-1; no clear D gene. The length of the CDR3 is 16 residues. The V gene's germline CDR1 is SGHRS and CDR2 YFSETQ. V shed 0 bases and J shed 2 bases, with 14 bases lying between them. The CDR3 loop reads CASSLAYTSVNTEAFF. The CDR3 DNA reads TGCGCCAGCAGCTTGGCTTATACGTCAGTAAACACTGAAGCTTTCTTT.

The rearrangement links TRBV7-2 to TRBJ2-3, with 8 bases that match TRBD2. The CDR3 contains 16 residues. Germline lookup yields CDR1 SGHTA and CDR2 FQGNSA. Unmatched junction bases numbered 7, after V lost 4 bases and J lost 1 base. CDR3 DNA sequence: TGTGCCAGCAGCTCGCGACGGGAGGGAGGCACAGATACGCAGTATTTT. It encodes CASSSRREGGTDTQYF. Using reference TRBV7-2 and TRBJ2-3 for the parts outside the CDR3, the full variable domain is GAGVSQSPSNKVTEKGKDVELRCDPISGHTALYWYRQSLGQGLEFLIYFQGNSAPDKSGLPSDRFSAERTGGSVSTLTIQRTQQEDSAVYLCASSSRREGGTDTQYFGPGTRLTVL.

CDR3 sequence reads: CASSLEGSPNYEQYF. CDR3 in DNA: TGTGCCAGCAGCTTAGAAGGTAGCCCGAACTACGAGCAGTACTTC. The V call is TRBV7-8, the J call TRBJ2-7; unclear D gene. The CDR3 consists of 15 residues. V shed 1 base and J shed 3 bases, with 13 bases lying between them. The germline CDR1 and CDR2 sequences are SGHVS and FQNEAQ.